Included here is one T cell receptor beta chain sequence, with context. Per the germline V gene, CDR1 is MNHEY and CDR2 is SVGAGI. The CDR3 spans 12 residues. V lost 6 bases and J 10 bases, leaving 13 bases between the germline ends. This entry is derived from a study of cytomegalovirus exposure and HLA in healthy donors. Both 60 Vbeta primers and 13 Jbeta primers went into the PCR. The method was immunoSEQ multiplex PCR; TCRdb's version includes in-frame clones alone and lacks a portion of them. Of about 60,000 clones listed, 75% to 85% are singletons. The clonotype originates from a male donor in good health and CMV-seronegative. This sequence joins TRBV6-5 and TRBJ2-1; tentative D call: TRBD1 (6 bases). Material: PBMCs. The CDR3 spells CASSPSQGEQFF. The CDR3 DNA follows: TGTGCCAGCAGCCCCTCCCAGGGGGAGCAGTTCTTC.